Here is one T cell receptor beta chain with its context. Its cognate antigen is unknown. The repertoire was sequenced with immunoSEQ multiplex PCR; TCRdb's copy has only in-frame clones and lacks some. The sample lists under 30,000 clones; roughly 71% were seen once. One to two pinch biopsies were taken from the rectum during colonoscopy. This record belongs to a study of pediatric ulcerative colitis. Study-level information: Six or seven patients showed pancolitis and two showed left-sided colitis.

Study-level findings and limits: Two patients had blood samples with substantially reduced template counts.

The TCR originated in a boy aged 10-17 years with severe ulcerative colitis. Sequencing was carried out using gut tissue.

The CDR3 reads CASSQVSSREADTQYF. DNA for the CDR3: TGTGCCAGCAGCCAAGTATCCAGCAGGGAAGCAGATACGCAGTATTTT. This chain connects TRBV4-2 to TRBJ2-3; TRBD1 might be the D (5 bases). Trimming cost V 1 base and J 4 bases, with 15 bases left between them. The CDR3 covers 16 residues. The germline V gene has CDR1 LGHNA and CDR2 YNFKEQ.